Shown below are 17 T cell receptor beta chains from a single sample sequenced in a study of shared clonotypes between healthy human individuals. Sequenced by immunoSEQ multiplex PCR; TCRdb stores in-frame clones only, minus some. The sample holds about 2 million clones, about 95% seen once. Sequencing was performed on naive CD4+ T cells sorted from blood. Subset reported: CD45RA+ positively selected. The receptors stem from a young man in good health.

The rearrangement uses TRBV5-4 and TRBJ2-5, with 11 bases matching TRBD1. CDR1 SGHNT and CDR2 YYREEE come from the germline V gene (reference sequence). V shed 5 bases, J shed 5 bases, and the junction held 11 bases outside the gene matches. The CDR3 is 16 amino acids. CDR3 nucleotide sequence: TGTGCCAGCAGGACTGGGCCGGGACAGGGGGACGAGACCCAGTACTTC. It codes for CASRTGPGQGDETQYF. Looking up the rest from reference TRBV5-4 and TRBJ2-5 gives the full variable domain: ETGVTQSPTHLIKTRGQQVTLRCSSQSGHNTVSWYQQALGQGPQFIFQYYREEENGRGNFPPRFSGLQFPNYSSELNVNALELDDSALYLCASRTGPGQGDETQYFGPGTRLLVL.

This clone came up a few times. This rearrangement joins TRBV6-4 to TRBJ2-7, with 7 bases that match TRBD1. The V and J ends lost 0 bases and 2 bases, in that order; junction bases with no gene match: 1. Germline-derived CDR1 and CDR2 are MRHNA and SNTAGT. The CDR3 extends over 14 amino acids. The chain's CDR3 is CASSDSQGAYEQYF. In DNA, the CDR3 is TGTGCCAGCAGTGACTCGCAGGGGGCCTACGAGCAGTACTTC.

V and J are TRBV19 and TRBJ1-4, with a tentative D call TRBD1 (5 bases). Trimming removed 6 bases at V and 5 bases at J, with 16 bases between. The CDR3 covers 15 residues. CDR1 and CDR2 from the germline V gene are LNHDA and SQIVND (reference sequence). The CDR3 spells CASSTGGIENEKLFF. The CDR3 DNA sequence: TGTGCCAGTAGCACCGGGGGTATCGAAAATGAAAAACTGTTTTTT. The entire variable domain, with the rest obtained from reference TRBV19 and TRBJ1-4, is as follows: DGGITQSPKYLFRKEGQNVTLSCEQNLNHDAMYWYRQDPGQGLRLIYYSQIVNDFQKGDIAEGYSVSREKKESFPLTVTSAQKNPTAFYLCASSTGGIENEKLFFGSGTQLSVL.

The chain recombines TRBV6-5 with TRBJ2-7; D remains unclear. With 6 bases removed from V and 1 base from J, the gap between germline ends came to 16 bases. Germline CDR1 is MNHEY and CDR2 is SVGAGI. The CDR3 runs 15 residues. The CDR3 DNA follows: TGTGCCAGCAGCAACAGCCTGACTTTGTCCTACGAGCAGTACTTC. It specifies CASSNSLTLSYEQYF.

The rearrangement uses TRBV6-6 and TRBJ2-5, with TRBD2 identical over 10 bases. The CDR3 consists of 14 residues. Losses at the gene ends were 4 bases for V and 3 bases for J; bases not matched to a gene: 2. From germline, CDR1 is MNHNY and CDR2 SVGAGI (reference sequence). The CDR3 reads CASSFGTSEETQYF. The DNA of the CDR3 is TGTGCCAGCAGTTTTGGGACTAGCGAAGAGACCCAGTACTTC.

The chain links TRBV2 to TRBJ2-2; TRBD1 is a possible D gene (6 bases). Per germline, CDR1 SNHLY and CDR2 FYNNEI. With 2 bases removed from V and 7 bases from J, the gap between germline ends came to 8 bases. The CDR3 extends over 13 amino acids. The CDR3 DNA reads TGTGCCAGCAGTGAAAGGGGGATCGGGGAGCTGTTTTTT. This translates into CASSERGIGELFF.

This clone was seen once. The chain recombines TRBV27 with TRBJ1-2; D unresolved. The germline V gene encodes CDR1 MNHEY and CDR2 SMNVEV (reference sequence). V lost 2 bases and J 1 base, leaving 8 bases between the germline ends. This CDR3 comprises 14 residues. CDR3 in amino acids: CASSLRQNNYGYTF. The CDR3 coding sequence is TGTGCCAGCAGTTTAAGGCAGAATAACTATGGCTACACCTTC.

This sequence joins TRBV5-4 and TRBJ1-1, with 11 bases identical to TRBD1. CDR1 is SGHNT, CDR2 YYREEE, per germline (reference sequence). Trimming at V came to 3 bases and at J to 7 bases, leaving 8 bases not matched to a gene. This CDR3 contains 15 residues. The CDR3 bases are TGTGCCAGCAGCTCGGATGGGACAGGGGGTGGTGAAGCTTTCTTT. It specifies CASSSDGTGGGEAFF.

The chain links TRBV2 to TRBJ1-6; 7 nucleotides agree with TRBD1. The CDR3 has 14 residues. Germline V gives CDR1 SNHLY, CDR2 FYNNEI. V trimming: 6 bases; J trimming: 4 bases; junction bases outside the gene matches: 3. The CDR3 sequence is CASSATGYNSPLHF. The CDR3, as DNA: TGTGCCAGCAGCGCGACAGGGTATAATTCACCCCTCCACTTT.

The genes are TRBV6-5 and TRBJ1-2, with D possibly being TRBD1 (5 bases). CDR1 and CDR2 from the germline V gene are MNHEY and SVGAGI. Trimming left V 6 bases short and J 2 bases short, with 10 bases between. The CDR3 is 13 amino acids. CDR3 DNA: TGTGCCAGCAGCTGGACACCCAACTATGGCTACACCTTC. Protein product: CASSWTPNYGYTF.

The chain has TRBV5-4 and TRBJ1-2; TRBD1 might be the D (6 bases). V lost 0 bases to trimming and J lost 2 bases, with 11 bases between them. The CDR3 spans 15 residues. Germline values: CDR1 SGHNT, CDR2 YYREEE (reference sequence). CDR3 sequence reads: CASSLAGTPNYGYTF. CDR3 nucleotide sequence: TGTGCCAGCAGCTTGGCCGGGACACCGAACTATGGCTACACCTTC.

The J gene is TRBJ1-2, the V gene TRBV5-1, with 7 bases that match TRBD1. J lost 8 bases, V lost 4 bases, and 14 bases had no gene match. Germline-derived CDR1 and CDR2 are SGHRS and YFSETQ. This CDR3 has 15 amino acids. The CDR3 sequence is CASSVTGTVGDGYTF. The CDR3 coding sequence is TGCGCCAGCAGCGTGACAGGGACCGTGGGGGACGGCTACACCTTC.

The V and J genes are TRBV4-1 and TRBJ2-3; no clear D gene. Trimming cost V 0 bases and J 2 bases, with 9 bases left between them. Per germline, CDR1 MGHRA and CDR2 YSYEKL. The CDR3 totals 15 residues. The CDR3 protein is CASSQEGLVTDTQYF. The CDR3 DNA sequence: TGCGCCAGCAGCCAAGAAGGGCTTGTCACAGATACGCAGTATTTT.

The table lists this clone with a count of one. V is TRBV12-5 and J is TRBJ1-5; 8 bases match TRBD1. The ends lost 6 bases at V and 2 bases at J; junction bases unmatched: 6. This CDR3 contains 15 residues. In germline, CDR1 is LGHNT, CDR2 FRNRAP. Written as DNA, the CDR3 is TGTGCTAGTGGCCGGCAGGGGGCGCGCAATCAGCCCCAGCATTTT. This gives the protein CASGRQGARNQPQHF.

The chain couples TRBV11-2 to TRBJ2-2; TRBD2 aligns across 14 bases. Germline V lookup: CDR1 SGHAT, CDR2 FQNNGV. With 5 bases clipped from V and 1 base from J, the junction kept 9 bases outside the gene matches. This CDR3 region has 19 residues. CDR3 sequence reads: CASSKRGLAGVKNTGELFF. The CDR3 DNA is TGTGCCAGCAGCAAACGGGGACTAGCGGGGGTAAAGAACACCGGGGAGCTGTTTTTT.

CDR3 amino acids: CASSQLAGKETQYF. CDR3 bases: TGTGCCAGCAGTCAGTTAGCGGGAAAAGAGACCCAGTACTTC. The chain recombines TRBV9 with TRBJ2-5; TRBD2 aligns across 8 bases. Germline trimming cut 5 bases from V and 3 bases from J; bases unmatched to any gene: 6. The germline V gene has CDR1 SGDLS and CDR2 YYNGEE. This CDR3 region has 14 residues.

Here the CDR3 reads CASSLGIIPYEQYF. The CDR3 DNA follows: TGTGCCAGCAGCTTAGGAATTATCCCTTACGAGCAGTACTTC. The rearrangement joins TRBV7-2 to TRBJ2-7; no clear D. There are 14 residues in the CDR3. Germline values: CDR1 SGHTA, CDR2 FQGNSA. V lost 1 base and J 4 bases, leaving 11 bases between the germline ends.